This TCR beta chain appears in the sequencing data of a study of T cells in localized non-small cell lung cancer. The sample holds one count of this clone. Its antigen is as yet unknown. The CDR3 extends over 13 amino acids. CDR1 and CDR2 (germline): SQVTM, ANQGSEA. Trimming cost V 4 bases and J 0 bases, with 7 bases left between them. Data came from immunoSEQ multiplex PCR; TCRdb stores just in-frame clones and leaves some out. This repertoire shows approximately 16,000 clones, roughly 85% found once; its top ten account for less than 4.5%. Study observations and caveats: Of the tissues analyzed, uninvolved adjacent lung showed maximal T cell clonality, greater than tumor.

The input for sequencing was peripheral blood, taken before any cancer treatment. This sequence was found in a woman aged 40 to 75 with stage I lung adenocarcinoma. The gene calls are TRBV29-1 and TRBJ2-1; D is uncertain. In DNA form, the CDR3 reads TGCAGCGTTGTCATACCCTCCTACAATGAGCAGTTCTTC. Translating it yields CSVVIPSYNEQFF.